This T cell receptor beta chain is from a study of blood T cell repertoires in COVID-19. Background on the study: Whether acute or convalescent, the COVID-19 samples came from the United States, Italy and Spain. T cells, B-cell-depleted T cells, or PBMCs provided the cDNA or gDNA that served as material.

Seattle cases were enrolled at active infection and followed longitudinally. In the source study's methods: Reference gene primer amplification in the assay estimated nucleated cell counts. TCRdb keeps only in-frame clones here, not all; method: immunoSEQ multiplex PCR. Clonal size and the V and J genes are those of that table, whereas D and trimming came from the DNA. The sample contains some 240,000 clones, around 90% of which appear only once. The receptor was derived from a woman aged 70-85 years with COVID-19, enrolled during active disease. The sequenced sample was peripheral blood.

The CDR3 nucleotides are TGCGCCAGCAGCCAAGAGAGTCAGGTCTATAGCAATCAGCCCCAGCATTTT. As protein: CASSQESQVYSNQPQHF. This rearrangement joins TRBV4-1 to TRBJ1-5; D ambiguous. The length of the CDR3 is 17 residues. Trimming removed 0 bases from V and 0 bases from J, with 12 bases in between. CDR1 and CDR2 from the germline V gene are MGHRA and YSYEKL.